This TCR beta chain was identified in a study of low-dose radiotherapy and immunotherapy resistance in tumors. cDNA synthesis used a TRAV/TRBV-specific primer set for both chains. Amplification of TCRs used a constant-region primer and V-primer adapter for roughly 21 PCR cycles. Each CDR3 protein is one row after TCRdb ran MiXCR on the reads. The profile shows approximately 45,000 distinct CDR3 sequences, about 25% of them singletons. As for time point: after trial treatment. Treatment given: LDRT plus nivolumab, ipilimumab, low-dose cyclophosphamide and aspirin (RACIN trial). Per the germline V gene, CDR1 is SGHRS and CDR2 is YFSETQ. The length of the CDR3 is 16 residues. V lost 0 bases and J 6 bases, leaving 16 bases between the germline ends. This clonotype was detected many times.

The sequence derives from a male donor with prostate cancer. The sequencing used PBMCs, collected after low-dose radiotherapy plus immunotherapy. V and J are TRBV5-1 and TRBJ2-1; D remains ambiguous. The CDR3 bases are TGCGCCAGCAGCTTGGCCTCCCTAGGGATTGGCAATGAGCAGTTCTTC. Residues: CASSLASLGIGNEQFF.